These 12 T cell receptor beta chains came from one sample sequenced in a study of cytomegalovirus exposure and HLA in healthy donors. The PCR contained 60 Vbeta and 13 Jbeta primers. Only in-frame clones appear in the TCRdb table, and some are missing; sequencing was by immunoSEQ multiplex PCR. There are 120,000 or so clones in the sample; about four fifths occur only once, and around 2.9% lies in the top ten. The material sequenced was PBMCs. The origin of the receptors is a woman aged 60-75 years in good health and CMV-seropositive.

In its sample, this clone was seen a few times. The CDR3 is CASSSGNYGYTF. The CDR3 DNA reads TGTGCCAGCAGCTCCGGGAACTATGGCTACACCTTC. The rearrangement joins TRBV5-4 to TRBJ1-2; D not resolved. Germline CDR1 reads SGHNT; CDR2 reads YYREEE (reference sequence). This CDR3 has 12 residues. Trimming removed 3 bases from V and 2 bases from J, with 5 bases in between.

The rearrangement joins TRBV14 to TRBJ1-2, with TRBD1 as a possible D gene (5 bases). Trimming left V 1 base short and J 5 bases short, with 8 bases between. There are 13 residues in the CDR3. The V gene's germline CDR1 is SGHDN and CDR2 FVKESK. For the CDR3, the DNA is TGTGCCAGCAGCCAAGTCAGGGATTATGGCTACACCTTC. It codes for CASSQVRDYGYTF.

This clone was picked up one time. The CDR3 nucleotides are TGTGCCAGCACCCCCCCCGGCGGTCGGGATACGCAGTATTTT. It translates to CASTPPGGRDTQYF. This rearrangement joins TRBV6-6 to TRBJ2-3, with unresolved D. The CDR3 sequence is 14 residues long. The germline CDR1 and CDR2 sequences are MNHNY and SVGAGI (reference sequence). The V end lost 7 bases, the J end lost 6 bases, and 17 bases lay between the germline ends.

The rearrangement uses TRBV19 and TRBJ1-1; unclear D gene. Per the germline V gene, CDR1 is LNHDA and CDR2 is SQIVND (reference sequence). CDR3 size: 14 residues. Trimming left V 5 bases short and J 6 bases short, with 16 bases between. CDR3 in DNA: TGTGCCAGTAGTCGTAATCCGGAGGTTGCTGAAGCTTTCTTT. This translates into CASSRNPEVAEAFF.

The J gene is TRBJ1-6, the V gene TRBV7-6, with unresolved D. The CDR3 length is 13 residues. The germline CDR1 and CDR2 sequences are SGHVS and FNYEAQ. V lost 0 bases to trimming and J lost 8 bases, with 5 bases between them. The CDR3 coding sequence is TGTGCCAGCAGCTTAGCGCCGGATTCACCCCTCCACTTT. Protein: CASSLAPDSPLHF.

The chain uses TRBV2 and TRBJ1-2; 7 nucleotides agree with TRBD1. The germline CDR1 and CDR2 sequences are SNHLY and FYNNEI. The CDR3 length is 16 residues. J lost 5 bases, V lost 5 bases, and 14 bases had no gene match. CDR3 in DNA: TGTGCCAGCAGTCAAGGGGGTGTAGCAGGGGGGTATGGCTACACCTTC. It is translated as CASSQGGVAGGYGYTF. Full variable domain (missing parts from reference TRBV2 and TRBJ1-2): EPEVTQTPSHQVTQMGQEVILRCVPISNHLYFYWYRQILGQKVEFLVSFYNNEISEKSEIFDDQFSVERPDGSNFTLKIRSTKLEDSAMYFCASSQGGVAGGYGYTFGSGTRLTVV.

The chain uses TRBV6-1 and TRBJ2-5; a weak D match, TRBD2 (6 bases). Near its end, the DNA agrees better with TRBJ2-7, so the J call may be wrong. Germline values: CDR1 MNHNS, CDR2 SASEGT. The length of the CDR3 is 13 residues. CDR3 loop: CASSVNSGYEQYF. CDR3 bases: TGTGCCAGCAGTGTAAATAGCGGCTACGAGCAGTACTTC.

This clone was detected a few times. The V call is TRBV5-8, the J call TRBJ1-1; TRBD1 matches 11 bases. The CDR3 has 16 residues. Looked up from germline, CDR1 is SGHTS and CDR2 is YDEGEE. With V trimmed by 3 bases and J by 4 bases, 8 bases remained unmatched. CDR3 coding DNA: TGTGCCAGCAGCTCCGGGACAGGGGGGGGTCGCACTGAAGCTTTCTTT. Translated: CASSSGTGGGRTEAFF.

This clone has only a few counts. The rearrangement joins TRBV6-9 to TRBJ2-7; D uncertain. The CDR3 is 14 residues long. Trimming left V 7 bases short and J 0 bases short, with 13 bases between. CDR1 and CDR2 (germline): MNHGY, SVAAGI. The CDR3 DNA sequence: TGTGCCAGCATAGGTCAACTACTCTCCTACGAGCAGTACTTC. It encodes CASIGQLLSYEQYF.

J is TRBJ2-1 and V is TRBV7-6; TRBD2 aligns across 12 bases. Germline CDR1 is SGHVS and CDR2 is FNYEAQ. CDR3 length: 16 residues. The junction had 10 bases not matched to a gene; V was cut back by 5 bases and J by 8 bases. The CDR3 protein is CASSPLAGGPVDEQFF. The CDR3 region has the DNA TGTGCCAGCAGCCCTCTAGCGGGAGGGCCGGTCGATGAGCAGTTCTTC.

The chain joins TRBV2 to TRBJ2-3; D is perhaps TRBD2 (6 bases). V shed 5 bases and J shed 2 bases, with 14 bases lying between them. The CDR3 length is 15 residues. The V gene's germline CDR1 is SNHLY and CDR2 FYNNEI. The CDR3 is CASSQTSRFTDTQYF. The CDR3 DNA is TGTGCCAGCAGTCAGACTAGTAGATTCACAGATACGCAGTATTTT.

The CDR3 DNA follows: TGTGCCAGTACCACGACAGTAACCCCAGATACGCAGTATTTT. It codes for CASTTTVTPDTQYF. The chain links TRBV19 to TRBJ2-3, with a tentative D call TRBD1 (5 bases). The CDR3 has 14 residues. The V gene lost 7 bases and the J gene lost 4 bases, with 15 bases spanning the gap. Germline CDR1 reads LNHDA; CDR2 reads SQIVND (reference sequence).